This T cell receptor beta chain was sequenced during a study of shared clonotypes between healthy human individuals. Study in general: The composition of the donors was a couple of women and a few men aged 18 to 49.

Naive CD8 cells, CD45RO-negative and positively selected for CCR7, excluded terminally differentiated effector memory CD45RA+ cells. V dropped 1 base and J dropped 5 bases, with 5 bases sitting between them. This CDR3 spans 12 amino acids. Germline-derived CDR1 and CDR2 are SEHNR and FQNEAQ (reference sequence). Measured with immunoSEQ multiplex PCR; TCRdb has only the in-frame clones, and not every one. The sample contains roughly 890,000 clones, 92% of which appear only once. Remarks on this clone: Other DNA sequences in the same sample also yield this CDR3.

The sample was naive CD8+ T cells sorted from blood. The chain recombines TRBV7-9 with TRBJ2-5, with D uncertain. The origin of this receptor is a man aged 25 to 40 in good health. Here the CDR3 reads CASSLEDETQYF. CDR3 bases: TGTGCCAGCAGCTTAGAAGACGAGACCCAGTACTTC. Based on the CDR3 plus reference TRBV7-9 and TRBJ2-5, the full variable domain is DTGVSQNPRHKITKRGQNVTFRCDPISEHNRLYWYRQTLGQGPEFLTYFQNEAQLEKSRLLSDRFSAERPKGSFSTLEIQRTEQGDSAMYLCASSLEDETQYFGPGTRLLVL.